A selection of T cell receptor beta chains follows, all from one sample in a study of blood T cell repertoires in COVID-19. The protocol was immunoSEQ multiplex PCR, while the TCRdb copy is restricted to in-frame clones and leaves out a portion. The profile shows 300,000 to 500,000 clones, more than 75% of them singletons. Sequences were obtained from PBMCs or T cells enriched from blood (not recorded which). Receptor source: a woman aged 30 to 39 with acute COVID-19. Both conserved end residues are part of each CDR3. D genes are given only for firm matches. Some rows have no size entry. The others give once, few or many, or a class for an expanded clone.

V	D	J	size	CDR3	DNA
TRBV7-9	.	TRBJ1-1	.	CASTLTGTAGLEAFF	TGTGCCAGCACCCTGACAGGAACGGCGGGTCTAGAAGCTTTCTTT
TRBV9	.	TRBJ2-3	once	CASSVVGATRDTQYF	TGTGCCAGCAGCGTAGTTGGGGCCACGCGGGATACGCAGTATTTT
TRBV7-8	.	TRBJ2-1	.	CASSLGAGPYNEQFF	TGTGCCAGCAGCTTGGGCGCAGGGCCCTACAATGAGCAGTTCTTC
TRBV9	TRBD2	TRBJ2-3	.	CASSVEAGGFTDTQYF	TGTGCCAGCAGCGTAGAAGCGGGGGGATTCACAGATACGCAGTATTTT
TRBV12-3/TRBV12-4	.	TRBJ2-7	.	CASSPNFYEQYF	TGTGCCAGCAGCCCAAACTTCTACGAGCAGTACTTC
TRBV7-2	.	TRBJ1-5	.	CASSLSPDFNQPQHF	TGTGCCAGCAGCTTATCTCCGGACTTCAATCAGCCCCAGCATTTT
TRBV5-1	.	TRBJ1-1	.	CASSLLSNTEAFF	TGCGCCAGCAGCTTGCTGTCGAACACTGAAGCTTTCTTT
TRBV7-9	.	TRBJ2-2	few	CASSLASAGELFF	TGTGCCAGCAGCTTAGCTAGTGCCGGGGAGCTGTTTTTT
TRBV7-9	.	TRBJ1-3	.	CASSLDRVSSGNTIYF	TGTGCCAGCAGCTTAGACAGGGTTAGCTCTGGAAACACCATATATTTT
TRBV5-1	TRBD1	TRBJ1-4	.	CASSDSQGVGEKLFF	TGCGCCAGCAGCGACTCACAGGGGGTCGGGGAAAAACTGTTTTTT
TRBV10-1	.	TRBJ2-2	.	CASSRQYTGELFF	TGCGCCAGCAGTAGACAATACACCGGGGAGCTGTTTTTT
TRBV7-9	.	TRBJ2-2	.	CASSHPTGEGAGELFF	TGTGCCAGCAGCCACCCGACAGGGGAGGGGGCCGGGGAGCTGTTTTTT
TRBV7-8	TRBD1	TRBJ2-7	.	CASSSYRGSTSYEQYF	TGTGCCAGCAGCTCGTACAGGGGGTCTACCTCCTACGAGCAGTACTTC